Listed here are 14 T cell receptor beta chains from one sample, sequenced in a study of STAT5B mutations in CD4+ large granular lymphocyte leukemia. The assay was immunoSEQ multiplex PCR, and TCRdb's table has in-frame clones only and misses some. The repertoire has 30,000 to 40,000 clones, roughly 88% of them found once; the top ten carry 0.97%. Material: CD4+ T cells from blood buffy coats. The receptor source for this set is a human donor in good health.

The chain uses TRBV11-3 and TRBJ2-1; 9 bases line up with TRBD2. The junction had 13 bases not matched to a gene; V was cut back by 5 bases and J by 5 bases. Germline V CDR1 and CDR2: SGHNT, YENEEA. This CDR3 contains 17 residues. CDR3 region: CASSTRRASGVNNEQFF. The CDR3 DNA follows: TGTGCCAGCAGCACCCGTAGGGCTAGCGGGGTTAACAATGAGCAGTTCTTC.

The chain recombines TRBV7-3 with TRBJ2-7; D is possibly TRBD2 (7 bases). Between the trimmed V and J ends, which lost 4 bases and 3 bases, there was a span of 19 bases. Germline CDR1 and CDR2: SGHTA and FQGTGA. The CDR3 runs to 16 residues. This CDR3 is CASSSRGGAGDYEQYF. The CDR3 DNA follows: TGTGCCAGCAGCTCCAGGGGAGGCGCGGGGGACTACGAGCAGTACTTC.

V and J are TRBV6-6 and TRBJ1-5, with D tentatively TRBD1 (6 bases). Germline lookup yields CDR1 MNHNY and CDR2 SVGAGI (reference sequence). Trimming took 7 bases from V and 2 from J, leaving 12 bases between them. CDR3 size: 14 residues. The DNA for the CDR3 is TGTGCCAGCACCCAGGGGCAGGGCAATCAGCCCCAGCATTTT. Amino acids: CASTQGQGNQPQHF.

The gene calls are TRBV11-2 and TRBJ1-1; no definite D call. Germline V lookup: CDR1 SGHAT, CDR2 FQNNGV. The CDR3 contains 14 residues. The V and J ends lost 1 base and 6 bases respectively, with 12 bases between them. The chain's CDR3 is CASSLGVLSSEAFF. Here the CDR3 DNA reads TGTGCCAGCAGCTTAGGAGTCTTGTCGTCTGAAGCTTTCTTT.

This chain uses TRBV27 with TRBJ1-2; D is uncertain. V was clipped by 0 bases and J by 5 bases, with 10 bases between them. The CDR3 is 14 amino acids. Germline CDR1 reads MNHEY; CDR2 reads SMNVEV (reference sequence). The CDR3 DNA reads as TGTGCCAGCAGTTTATCTCGGGGAGATTATGGCTACACCTTC. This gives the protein CASSLSRGDYGYTF.

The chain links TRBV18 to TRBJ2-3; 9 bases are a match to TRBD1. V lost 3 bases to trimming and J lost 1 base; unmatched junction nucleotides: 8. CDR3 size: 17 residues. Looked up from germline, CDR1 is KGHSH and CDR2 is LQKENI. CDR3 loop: CASSPARRDRGTDTQYF. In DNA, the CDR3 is TGTGCCAGCTCACCCGCCCGCCGGGACAGGGGCACAGATACGCAGTATTTT.

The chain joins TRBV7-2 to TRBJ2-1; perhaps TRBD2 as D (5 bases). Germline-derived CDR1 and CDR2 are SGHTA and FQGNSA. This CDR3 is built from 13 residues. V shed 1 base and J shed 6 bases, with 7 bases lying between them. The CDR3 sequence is CASSLGLPNEQFF. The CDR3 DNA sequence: TGTGCCAGCAGCTTAGGACTACCCAATGAGCAGTTCTTC.

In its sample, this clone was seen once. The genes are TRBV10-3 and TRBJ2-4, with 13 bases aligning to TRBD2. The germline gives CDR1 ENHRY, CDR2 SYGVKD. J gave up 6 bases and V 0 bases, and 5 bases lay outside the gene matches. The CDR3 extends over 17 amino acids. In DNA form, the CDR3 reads TGTGCCATCAGTGAGTCGACTAGCGGGGGGCCCTTAAACATTCAGTACTTC. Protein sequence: CAISESTSGGPLNIQYF.

In nucleotides, the CDR3 is TGTGCCAGCAGTTACTCCGGGACAGGGAATTCACCCCTCCACTTT. This translates into CASSYSGTGNSPLHF. The chain joins TRBV6-5 to TRBJ1-6; 9 bases map to TRBD1. The germline V gene encodes CDR1 MNHEY and CDR2 SVGAGI. V gave up 0 bases and J gave up 7 bases; unmatched junction bases: 1. The CDR3 is made up of 15 amino acids.

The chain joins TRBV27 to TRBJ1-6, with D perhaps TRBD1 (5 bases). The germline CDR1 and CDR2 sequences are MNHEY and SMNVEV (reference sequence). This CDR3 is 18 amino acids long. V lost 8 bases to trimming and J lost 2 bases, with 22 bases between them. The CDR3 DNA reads TGTGCCAGCGCCCCCTTCCCCCCAGGGAGTACCTATAATTCACCCCTCCACTTT. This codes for CASAPFPPGSTYNSPLHF.

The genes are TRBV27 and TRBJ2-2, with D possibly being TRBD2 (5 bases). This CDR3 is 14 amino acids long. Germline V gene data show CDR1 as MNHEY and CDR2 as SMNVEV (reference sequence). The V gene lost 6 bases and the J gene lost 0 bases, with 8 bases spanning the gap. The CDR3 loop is CASRAAANTGELFF. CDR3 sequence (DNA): TGTGCCAGCAGGGCAGCGGCGAACACCGGGGAGCTGTTTTTT.

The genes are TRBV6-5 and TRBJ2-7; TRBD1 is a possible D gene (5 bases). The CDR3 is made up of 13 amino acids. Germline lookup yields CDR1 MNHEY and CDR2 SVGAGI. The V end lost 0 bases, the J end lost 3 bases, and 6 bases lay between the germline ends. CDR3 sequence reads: CASSYSGHYEQYF. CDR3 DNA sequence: TGTGCCAGCAGTTACTCTGGACACTACGAGCAGTACTTC.

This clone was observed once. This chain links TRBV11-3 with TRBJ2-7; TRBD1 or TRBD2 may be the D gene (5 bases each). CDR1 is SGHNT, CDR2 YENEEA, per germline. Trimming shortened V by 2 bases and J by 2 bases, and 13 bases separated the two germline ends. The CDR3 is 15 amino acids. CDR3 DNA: TGTGCCAGCAGCTTATACCGGGACGTCACCTACGAGCAGTACTTC. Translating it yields CASSLYRDVTYEQYF.

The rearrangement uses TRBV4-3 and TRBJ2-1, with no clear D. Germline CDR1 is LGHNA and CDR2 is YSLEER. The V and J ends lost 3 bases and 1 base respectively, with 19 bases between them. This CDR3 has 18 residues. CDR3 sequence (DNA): TGCGCCAGCAGCCAGGGCCGAAGTGGGGTTTCTTCCTACAATGAGCAGTTCTTC. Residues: CASSQGRSGVSSYNEQFF.